This T cell receptor (beta chain) was captured by sequencing in a study of vaccination effects on CD4 cells after COVID-19. On the study more broadly: Following the second dose by a median of 72 days, the post-vaccine samples were obtained.

Notes on this clone: Its target is unknown.

This table comes from immunoSEQ multiplex PCR, and its TCRdb copy is limited to in-frame clones, with some not included. This sample has around 33,000 clones; around 80% occur once, and the top ten carry around 1.5%. Pools of viral peptides were used by the ViraFEST assay to expand antigen-specific CD4+ T cells ahead of sequencing. Scientists isolated CD4+ T cells after a roughly 10-day culture period ended. Participants completed two doses of the BNT162b2 or mRNA-1273 vaccine. The germline V gene encodes CDR1 LNHDA and CDR2 SQIVND (reference sequence). The CDR3 has 17 residues. The V segment lost 0 bases and the J segment 11 bases; nucleotides outside the gene matches: 18.

The source of this sequence is a human donor who received a COVID-19 vaccine. Some clones in this sample may be carry-over from other donors' samples. Sequenced here: CD4+ T cells from PBMCs cultured with HCoV-NL63 spike peptides, sampled after COVID-19 vaccination. This chain uses TRBV19 with TRBJ1-1; TRBD1 matches at 7 bases. The CDR3 loop reads CASSIDLARGGFNGAFF. CDR3 sequence (DNA): TGTGCCAGTAGTATAGATCTGGCCAGGGGGGGTTTCAACGGGGCTTTCTTT. Combining the CDR3 with reference TRBV19 and TRBJ1-1 gives the whole variable domain DGGITQSPKYLFRKEGQNVTLSCEQNLNHDAMYWYRQDPGQGLRLIYYSQIVNDFQKGDIAEGYSVSREKKESFPLTVTSAQKNPTAFYLCASSIDLARGGFNGAFFGQGTRLTVV.